This entry lists 30 T cell receptor beta chains sequenced from one sample in a study of CD8+CD57+ T cells in acquired aplastic anemia. Genomic DNA acted as the template from which TCR beta VDJ combination and CDR3 sequence profiling were carried out. TCRdb analysed the reads with MiXCR anew, one entry per CDR3 protein. The repertoire consists of hundreds of thousands of distinct CDR3 sequences, with 45% to 65% occurring once and the leading ten covering 7% to 9%. Sequencing used sorted CD4+, CD8+, or CD8+CD57+ T cells (not recorded which) from PBMCs. All receptors derive from a human donor with severe aplastic anemia or a healthy control (not recorded which).

The chain has TRBV6-5 and TRBJ2-7, with TRBD1 as a possible D gene (6 bases). CDR3 length: 13 amino acids. Germline V gives CDR1 MNHEY, CDR2 SVGAGI. V lost 2 bases to trimming and J lost 5 bases, with 10 bases between them. The CDR3 nucleotides read TGTGCCAGCAGTTACGGGGGCGACGACGAGCAGTACTTC. Translation: CASSYGGDDEQYF.

The rearrangement joins TRBV19 to TRBJ1-3; 10 nucleotides line up with TRBD1. V was pared by 5 bases and J by 2 bases, with 6 bases of the junction left unmatched. Germline V gene lookup returns CDR1 LNHDA and CDR2 SQIVND (reference sequence). The CDR3 sequence is 16 residues long. The CDR3 DNA reads TGTGCCAGTAGTGGACGGGACAGGGGAGCTGGAAACACCATATATTTT. Translating gives CASSGRDRGAGNTIYF.

This clonotype was counted ten times or more. The rearrangement joins TRBV9 to TRBJ2-5; 14 nucleotides align to TRBD2. Germline CDR1 reads SGDLS; CDR2 reads YYNGEE. There are 17 residues in the CDR3. The V and J ends lost 4 bases and 1 base, in that order; junction bases with no gene match: 6. CDR3 nucleotide sequence: TGTGCCAGCAGCACCGGGACTAGCGGGGGACCCCAAGAGACCCAGTACTTC. It encodes CASSTGTSGGPQETQYF. Complete variable domain (other parts from reference TRBV9 and TRBJ2-5): DSGVTQTPKHLITATGQRVTLRCSPRSGDLSVYWYQQSLDQGLQFLIQYYNGEERAKGNILERFSAQQFPDLHSELNLSSLELGDSALYFCASSTGTSGGPQETQYFGPGTRLLVL.

To note about this clonotype: An end of the junction differs from the germline gene, which may be a read error. The CDR3 here is CASSLQGASFNEQFF. The CDR3, as DNA: TGTGCCAGCAGTTTACAGGGGGCATCATTCAATGAGCAGTTCTTC. The chain recombines TRBV10-3 with TRBJ2-1; 9 nucleotides match TRBD1. This CDR3 is 15 amino acids long. CDR1 and CDR2 (germline): ENHRY, SYGVKD.

The chain links TRBV7-2 to TRBJ2-4; D gene ambiguous. V gave up 2 bases and J gave up 8 bases, with 10 bases separating them. There are 13 residues in the CDR3. Germline lookup yields CDR1 SGHTA and CDR2 FQGNSA. The CDR3 region has the DNA TGTGCCAGCAGCTTATTAGGGTCGGACATTCAGTACTTC. Protein: CASSLLGSDIQYF.

This clonotype was seen many times. CDR3 amino acids: CASSQGTVSSYEQYF. The CDR3 bases are TGTGCCAGCAGCCAAGGGACAGTGAGCTCCTACGAGCAGTACTTC. The rearrangement links TRBV7-2 to TRBJ2-7; 7 bases agree with TRBD1. This CDR3 is 15 amino acids long. Germline trimming cut 5 bases from V and 0 bases from J; bases unmatched to any gene: 7. Germline V lookup: CDR1 SGHTA, CDR2 FQGNSA.

This clonotype came up many times. The J gene is TRBJ2-5, the V gene TRBV24-1; TRBD1 might be the D (6 bases). The CDR3 covers 14 residues. The V gene's germline CDR1 is KGHDR and CDR2 SFDVKD. V was pared by 2 bases and J by 4 bases, with 10 bases between. The CDR3 DNA is TGTGCCACCAGTGATTCTGGCAGGGGAGAGACCCAGTACTTC. It is translated as CATSDSGRGETQYF.

V usage is TRBV20-1 and J usage is TRBJ2-2, with 8 bases aligning to TRBD1. V trimming: 5 bases; J trimming: 6 bases; junction bases outside the gene matches: 8. Germline CDR1 reads DFQATT; CDR2 reads SNEGSKA (reference sequence). The CDR3 has 14 amino acids. CDR3 in DNA: TGCAGTGCTCGCTCAGGGGGCATGGCCGGGGAGCTGTTTTTT. Its translation is CSARSGGMAGELFF.

This sequence joins TRBV7-8 and TRBJ2-7, with 10 bases that match TRBD2. The germline V gene encodes CDR1 SGHVS and CDR2 FQNEAQ. This CDR3 has 15 amino acids. V shed 1 base, J shed 4 bases, and the junction held 4 bases outside the gene matches. The CDR3 nucleotides read TGTGCCAGCAGCTTAGTCCTAGCGGGAGTTTACGAGCAGTACTTC. Amino acids: CASSLVLAGVYEQYF.

The rearrangement joins TRBV6-5 to TRBJ1-2; possible D gene TRBD1, 6 bases. CDR3 length: 10 amino acids. Germline V gene lookup returns CDR1 MNHEY and CDR2 SVGAGI. CDR3 region: CDRVSYGYTF. The CDR3 DNA follows: TGTGACAGGGTGAGTTATGGCTACACCTTC.

The V and J genes are TRBV4-2 and TRBJ2-7; D is ambiguous. V dropped 0 bases and J dropped 1 base, with 13 bases sitting between them. Germline assignment: CDR1 LGHNA and CDR2 YNFKEQ. The CDR3 spans 16 residues. In DNA, the CDR3 is TGTGCCAGCAGCCAAGATGTGACGGTGGCGTCCTACGAGCAGTACTTC. Translated: CASSQDVTVASYEQYF.

The V and J genes are TRBV12-3 or TRBV12-4 and TRBJ1-1; D is ambiguous. Trimming stripped 1 base from V and 8 bases from J, with 11 bases between. This CDR3 contains 13 residues. The CDR3 region is CASSLVRQTEAFF. The CDR3, as DNA: TGTGCCAGCAGTTTAGTTCGGCAGACCGAAGCTTTCTTT.

This sequence joins TRBV20-1 and TRBJ2-1; 9 bases are shared with TRBD2. This CDR3 is 12 amino acids long. The germline V gene encodes CDR1 DFQATT and CDR2 SNEGSKA (reference sequence). The CDR3 DNA sequence: TGCAGCCTAGCGGGGTCCTACAATGAGCAGTTCTTC. Protein product: CSLAGSYNEQFF.

This clonotype occurred a few times. The rearrangement joins TRBV28 to TRBJ2-7; TRBD1 aligns across 7 bases. The CDR3 is 16 amino acids. Germline V gene lookup returns CDR1 MDHEN and CDR2 SYDVKM. Trimming cost V 3 bases and J 4 bases; bases outside gene matches: 12. CDR3 sequence reads: CASSFSPGTESYEQYF. Written as DNA, the CDR3 is TGTGCCAGCAGTTTCTCCCCCGGGACAGAGTCTTACGAGCAGTACTTC.

This clonotype was detected once. This sequence joins TRBV20-1 and TRBJ2-3; tentative D call: TRBD1 (5 bases). V dropped 5 bases and J dropped 2 bases, with 17 bases sitting between them. Germline V lookup: CDR1 DFQATT, CDR2 SNEGSKA (reference sequence). The CDR3 sequence is 15 residues long. CDR3 nucleotide sequence: TGCAGTGCTTGGACCGACAGACCATACACAGATACGCAGTATTTT. Its protein is CSAWTDRPYTDTQYF.

The chain has TRBV12-5 and TRBJ1-2; 10 bases are shared with TRBD1. Unmatched junction bases numbered 5, after V lost 4 bases and J lost 3 bases. CDR3 size: 15 residues. CDR1 LGHNT and CDR2 FRNRAP come from the germline V gene. CDR3 sequence: CASGSRTGGHYGYTF. The CDR3 coding sequence is TGTGCTAGTGGTTCTCGGACAGGGGGTCACTATGGCTACACCTTC.

In its sample, this clonotype was seen a few times. The rearrangement links TRBV7-6 to TRBJ2-1; perhaps TRBD2 as D (7 bases). The V and J ends lost 0 bases and 12 bases respectively, with 21 bases between them. Germline V gene data show CDR1 as SGHVS and CDR2 as FNYEAQ. The CDR3 consists of 16 residues. CDR3 sequence: CASSLAPGGLMGGQFF. DNA of the CDR3: TGTGCCAGCAGCTTAGCGCCGGGGGGCCTAATGGGAGGGCAGTTCTTC.

This chain connects TRBV7-3 to TRBJ1-6; TRBD1 matches 10 bases. Per the germline V gene, CDR1 is SGHTA and CDR2 is FQGTGA. This CDR3 region has 15 residues. J was trimmed by 9 bases and V by 5 bases; bases with no gene match: 7. CDR3 in amino acids: CASSASGQGTSPLHF. DNA of the CDR3: TGTGCCAGCAGCGCCTCGGGACAGGGGACTTCACCCCTCCACTTT.

This clonotype was picked up many times. The rearrangement uses TRBV7-9 and TRBJ2-3; a possible D gene is TRBD1 (6 bases). V lost 5 bases to trimming and J lost 14 bases, with 26 bases between them. The CDR3 consists of 15 residues. CDR1 is SEHNR, CDR2 FQNEAQ, per germline (reference sequence). The CDR3 DNA reads as TGTGCCAGCAGCACACCGGGACACGGCACGCCGTTAGGGTATTTT. It encodes CASSTPGHGTPLGYF.

The chain uses TRBV10-3 and TRBJ2-7; 9 bases line up with TRBD1. Germline V gene lookup returns CDR1 ENHRY and CDR2 SYGVKD. The J segment lost 0 bases and the V segment lost 7 bases, leaving 7 bases of the junction unmatched. The CDR3 sequence is 15 residues long. DNA for the CDR3: TGTGCCATCACCGCCGGGACAGGGCACTCCTACGAGCAGTACTTC. Protein: CAITAGTGHSYEQYF.

The J gene is TRBJ2-5, the V gene TRBV29-1, with D perhaps TRBD2 (5 bases). The CDR3 runs to 13 residues. The V end lost 1 base, the J end lost 4 bases, and 10 bases lay between the germline ends. Germline V gene data show CDR1 as SQVTM and CDR2 as ANQGSEA. The CDR3 protein is CSVEGTGIETQYF. The CDR3 region has the DNA TGCAGCGTTGAAGGGACGGGGATAGAGACCCAGTACTTC.

CDR3 nucleotide sequence: TGTGCCAGCAGCTTATCGGCAGGCTGGGAGCTGTTTTTT. The encoded protein is CASSLSAGWELFF. The rearrangement joins TRBV7-2 to TRBJ2-2; D is ambiguous. This CDR3 has 13 residues. V was shortened by 2 bases and J by 9 bases, with 10 bases between the two germline ends. Germline CDR1 SGHTA, CDR2 FQGNSA.

The CDR3 DNA reads as TGTGCCAGCAGCCCCGGAAGGGAGTTCTATGGCTACACCTTC. Amino acid sequence: CASSPGREFYGYTF. V is TRBV5-8 and J is TRBJ1-2; no clear D gene. CDR3 length: 14 amino acids. Trimming removed 4 bases at V and 4 bases at J, with 14 bases between. CDR1 is SGHTS and CDR2 is YDEGEE in the germline V gene.

In this sample, this clonotype turned up many times. This chain joins TRBV7-8 and TRBJ1-2; 9 bases fit TRBD1. Germline values: CDR1 SGHVS, CDR2 FQNEAQ. This CDR3 comprises 15 residues. The V gene end was trimmed by 5 bases and the J gene end by 4 bases; junction bases not matched to a gene: 8. The CDR3 DNA reads as TGTGCCAGCAGCGACCCGGGACAGGGTCGCTATGGCTACACCTTC. Its translation: CASSDPGQGRYGYTF.

This clonotype was seen many times. The chain links TRBV9 to TRBJ1-5; D perhaps matches TRBD1 (5 bases). V was shortened by 2 bases and J by 11 bases, with 20 bases between the two germline ends. Germline CDR1 and CDR2: SGDLS and YYNGEE. This CDR3 comprises 15 residues. CDR3 in amino acids: CASSVGWGDSWAQHF. The DNA for the CDR3 is TGTGCCAGCAGCGTGGGCTGGGGGGATAGTTGGGCCCAGCATTTT.

The chain is built from TRBV20-1 and TRBJ2-1, with 10 bases aligning to TRBD2. There are 14 residues in the CDR3. J was trimmed by 6 bases and V by 6 bases; bases with no gene match: 8. Germline V CDR1 and CDR2: DFQATT, SNEGSKA (reference sequence). CDR3 nucleotide sequence: TGCAGTGCGATACCTAGCGGGAGAGGCAATGAGCAGTTCTTC. As protein: CSAIPSGRGNEQFF.

The table lists this clonotype with a count of one. The chain has TRBV7-8 and TRBJ2-7; 8 nucleotides match TRBD1. Germline V lookup: CDR1 SGHVS, CDR2 FQNEAQ. The CDR3 has 17 residues. Trimming took 1 base from V and 6 from J; bases not matched to a gene: 14. The CDR3 DNA is TGTGCCAGCAGCTTAGTAGGGTTCGGTGCAGGGGGCAGCGAGCAGTACTTC. It specifies CASSLVGFGAGGSEQYF.

On this clonotype itself: Compared with germline, one end of the junction differs, possibly owing to a read error. V usage is TRBV10-1 and J usage is TRBJ2-5, with 8 bases fitting TRBD1. This CDR3 has 15 residues. In germline, CDR1 is WNHNN, CDR2 SYGVQD (reference sequence). CDR3 DNA sequence: TGTGCCATCAGTGAGTCAGGGGGCGGTCAAGAGACCCAGTACTTC. This translates into CAISESGGGQETQYF.

As for this clonotype: The conserved phenylalanine or tryptophan is not found at the CDR3 terminus, so this likely reflects a read error. The DNA is omitted, as the CDR3 cannot be located on it reliably, and the CDR3 follows TCRdb's listing. The V call is TRBV6-2 or TRBV6-3, the J call TRBJ1-6. Per the germline V gene, CDR1 is MNHEY and CDR2 is SVGEGT. Termini included, the CDR3 measures 8 amino acids. The CDR3 here is CASSYSVQ.

This clonotype was seen only a few times. The V gene is TRBV2, the J gene TRBJ1-4; D perhaps matches TRBD1 (6 bases). The V gene's germline CDR1 is SNHLY and CDR2 FYNNEI. Deletions cut 7 bases from V and 7 bases from J, with 13 bases between. The CDR3 consists of 13 residues. The CDR3 region has the DNA TGTGCCAGCAAAGAACAGGGACTTGAAAAACTGTTTTTT. Translation: CASKEQGLEKLFF.